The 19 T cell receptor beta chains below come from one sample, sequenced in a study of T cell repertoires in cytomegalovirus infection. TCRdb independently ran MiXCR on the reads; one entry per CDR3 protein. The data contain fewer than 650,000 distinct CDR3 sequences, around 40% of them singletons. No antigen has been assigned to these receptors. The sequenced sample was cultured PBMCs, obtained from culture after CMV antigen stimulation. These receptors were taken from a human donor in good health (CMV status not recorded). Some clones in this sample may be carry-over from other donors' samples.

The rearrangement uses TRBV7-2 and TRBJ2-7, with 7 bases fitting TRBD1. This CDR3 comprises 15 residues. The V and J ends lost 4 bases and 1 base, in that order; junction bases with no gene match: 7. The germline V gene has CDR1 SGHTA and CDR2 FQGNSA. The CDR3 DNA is TGTGCCAGCAGCTCTAGACAGGGAGCTTCCTACGAGCAGTACTTC. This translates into CASSSRQGASYEQYF.

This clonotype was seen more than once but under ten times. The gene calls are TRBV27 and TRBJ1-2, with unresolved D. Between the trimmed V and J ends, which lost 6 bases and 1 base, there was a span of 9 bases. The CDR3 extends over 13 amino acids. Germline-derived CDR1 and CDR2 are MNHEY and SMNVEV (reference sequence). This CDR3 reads CASRKGGNYGYTF. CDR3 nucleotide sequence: TGTGCCAGCAGAAAAGGCGGTAACTATGGCTACACCTTC.

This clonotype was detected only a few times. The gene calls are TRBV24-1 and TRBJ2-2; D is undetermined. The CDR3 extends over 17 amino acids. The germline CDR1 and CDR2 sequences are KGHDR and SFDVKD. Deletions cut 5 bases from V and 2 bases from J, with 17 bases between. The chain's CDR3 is CATSARNFTTNTGELFF. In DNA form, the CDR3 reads TGTGCCACCAGTGCAAGAAACTTTACCACCAACACCGGGGAGCTGTTTTTT.

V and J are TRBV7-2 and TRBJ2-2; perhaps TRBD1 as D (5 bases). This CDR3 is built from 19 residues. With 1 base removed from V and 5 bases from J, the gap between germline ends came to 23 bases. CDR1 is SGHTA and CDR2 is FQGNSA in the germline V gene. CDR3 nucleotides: TGTGCCAGCAGCTTAGGGGCGTTTCGGCAGGGAAAACGTACCGGGGAGCTGTTTTTT. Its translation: CASSLGAFRQGKRTGELFF.

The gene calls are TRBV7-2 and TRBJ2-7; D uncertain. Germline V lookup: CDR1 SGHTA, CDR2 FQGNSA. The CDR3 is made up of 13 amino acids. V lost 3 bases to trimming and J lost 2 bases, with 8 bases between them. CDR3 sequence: CASSFGLTYEQYF. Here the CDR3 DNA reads TGTGCCAGCAGCTTTGGCTTAACCTACGAGCAGTACTTC.

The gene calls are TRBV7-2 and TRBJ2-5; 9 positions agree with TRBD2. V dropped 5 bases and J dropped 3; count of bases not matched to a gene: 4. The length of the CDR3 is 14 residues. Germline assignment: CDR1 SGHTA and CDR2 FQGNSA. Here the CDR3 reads CASSDGLAKETQYF. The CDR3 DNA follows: TGTGCCAGCAGCGACGGACTAGCGAAAGAGACCCAGTACTTC.

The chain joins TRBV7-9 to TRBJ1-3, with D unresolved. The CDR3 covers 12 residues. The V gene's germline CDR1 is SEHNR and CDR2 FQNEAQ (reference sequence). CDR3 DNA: TGTGGCCTAGGCGTGGCTGGAAACACCATATATTTT. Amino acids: CGLGVAGNTIYF.

Written as DNA, the CDR3 is TGTGCCAGCAGCTTTTCAGGGGGCTACACCTTC. This translates into CASSFSGGYTF. The rearrangement links TRBV7-2 to TRBJ1-2; possible D gene TRBD1, 5 bases. Germline CDR1 is SGHTA and CDR2 is FQGNSA. V lost 3 bases and J lost 8, with 7 bases in between. This CDR3 spans 11 amino acids.

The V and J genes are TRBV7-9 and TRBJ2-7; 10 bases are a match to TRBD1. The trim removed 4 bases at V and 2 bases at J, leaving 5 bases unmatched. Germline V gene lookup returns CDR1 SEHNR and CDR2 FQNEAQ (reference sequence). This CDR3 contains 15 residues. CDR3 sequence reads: CASSSRTGGPYEQYF. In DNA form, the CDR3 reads TGTGCCAGCAGCTCGCGGACAGGGGGGCCCTACGAGCAGTACTTC.

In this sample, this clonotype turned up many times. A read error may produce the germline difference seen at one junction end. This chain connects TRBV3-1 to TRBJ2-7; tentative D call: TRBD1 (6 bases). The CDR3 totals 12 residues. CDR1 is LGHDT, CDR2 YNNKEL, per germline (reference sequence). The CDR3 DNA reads TGTGCCAGCAGTCAAGGGGGATACGAGCAGTACTTC. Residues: CASSQGGYEQYF.

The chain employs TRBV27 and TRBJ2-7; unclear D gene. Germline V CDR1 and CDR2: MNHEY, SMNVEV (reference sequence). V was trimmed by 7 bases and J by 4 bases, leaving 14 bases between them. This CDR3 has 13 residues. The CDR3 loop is CASNSVVSYEQYF. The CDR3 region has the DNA TGTGCCAGCAATTCGGTCGTCAGTTACGAGCAGTACTTC.

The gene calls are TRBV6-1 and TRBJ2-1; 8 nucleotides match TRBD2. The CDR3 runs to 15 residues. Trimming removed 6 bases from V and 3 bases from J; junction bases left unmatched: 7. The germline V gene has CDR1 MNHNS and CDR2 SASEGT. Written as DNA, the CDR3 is TGTGCCAGCAGCCTACTAGCGGCCCTCTACAATGAGCAGTTCTTC. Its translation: CASSLLAALYNEQFF.

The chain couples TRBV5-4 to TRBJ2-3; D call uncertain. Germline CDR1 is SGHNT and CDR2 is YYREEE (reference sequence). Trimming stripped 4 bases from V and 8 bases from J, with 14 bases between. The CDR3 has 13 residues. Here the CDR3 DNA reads TGTGCCAGCAGCCCCTTCATGAAGACTACGCAGTATTTT. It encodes CASSPFMKTTQYF.

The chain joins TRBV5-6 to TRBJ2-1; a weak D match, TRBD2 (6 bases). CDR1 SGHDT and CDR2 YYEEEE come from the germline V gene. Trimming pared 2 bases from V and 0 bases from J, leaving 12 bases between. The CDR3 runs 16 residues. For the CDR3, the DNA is TGTGCCAGCAGCTTCCGGGGGTCCAGCTCCTACAATGAGCAGTTCTTC. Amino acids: CASSFRGSSSYNEQFF.

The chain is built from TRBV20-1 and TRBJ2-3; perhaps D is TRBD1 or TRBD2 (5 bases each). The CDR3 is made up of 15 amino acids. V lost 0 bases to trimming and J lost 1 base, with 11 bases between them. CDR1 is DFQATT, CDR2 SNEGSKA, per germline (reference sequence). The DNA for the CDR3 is TGCAGTGCTAGAGATCTCCAGGGAGGCACAGATACGCAGTATTTT. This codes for CSARDLQGGTDTQYF.

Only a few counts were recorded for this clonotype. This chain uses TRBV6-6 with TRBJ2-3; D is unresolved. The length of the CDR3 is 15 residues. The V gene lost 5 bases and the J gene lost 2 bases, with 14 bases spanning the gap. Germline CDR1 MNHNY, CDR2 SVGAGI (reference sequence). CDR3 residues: CASSGLTPPTDTQYF. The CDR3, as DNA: TGTGCCAGCAGTGGGCTCACTCCCCCCACAGATACGCAGTATTTT.

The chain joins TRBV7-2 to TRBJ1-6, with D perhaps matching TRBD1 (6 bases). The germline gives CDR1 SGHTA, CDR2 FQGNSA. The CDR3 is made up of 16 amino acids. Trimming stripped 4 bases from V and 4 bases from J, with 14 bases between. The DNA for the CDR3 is TGTGCCAGCAGCTCCGGGTCAGGGGATTATAATTCACCCCTCCACTTT. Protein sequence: CASSSGSGDYNSPLHF.

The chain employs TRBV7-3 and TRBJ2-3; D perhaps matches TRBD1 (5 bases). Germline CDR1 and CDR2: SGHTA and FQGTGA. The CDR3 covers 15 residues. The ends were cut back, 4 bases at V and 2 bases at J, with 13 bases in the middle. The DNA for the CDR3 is TGTGCCAGCAGCTCCCAGGGAACACTCACAGATACGCAGTATTTT. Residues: CASSSQGTLTDTQYF. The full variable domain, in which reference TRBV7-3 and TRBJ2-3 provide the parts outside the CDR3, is GAGVSQTPSNKVTEKGKYVELRCDPISGHTALYWYRQSLGQGPEFLIYFQGTGAADDSGLPNDRFFAVRPEGSVSTLKIQRTERGDSAVYLCASSSQGTLTDTQYFGPGTRLTVL.

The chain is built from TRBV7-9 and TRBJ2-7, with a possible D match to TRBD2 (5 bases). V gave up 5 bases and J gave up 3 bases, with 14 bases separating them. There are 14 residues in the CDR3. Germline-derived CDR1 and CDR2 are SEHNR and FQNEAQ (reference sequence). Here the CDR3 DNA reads TGTGCCAGCAGCCTTCCCCAGCGGTACTACGAGCAGTACTTC. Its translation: CASSLPQRYYEQYF.